These T cell receptor beta chains were read from a single sample in a study of identical twins. TCRdb re-called the 5' RACE reads through MiXCR, storing one row per CDR3 protein. The sample contains some 900,000 distinct CDR3 sequences, 12% of which appear only once. This same sample was also taken into another study, of yellow fever vaccine responses in identical twins.

The specimen sequenced was PBMCs. These receptor sequences come from a woman between 18 and 29 years old in good health. Each CDR3 is given with its conserved first and last residue. The D gene is left open where the match is weak. The listing skips clone size in some rows; elsewhere it reads once, few, many or a size class.

j_call d_call v_call clone_size cdr3_aa cdr3_nt
TRBJ1-2 TRBD1 TRBV10-3 NA CAISGDRGHGYTF TGTGCCATCAGCGGGGACAGGGGGCATGGCTACACCTTC
TRBJ1-4 TRBD1 TRBV20-1 few CSASWTGLEKLFF TGCAGTGCTAGCTGGACAGGGCTTGAAAAACTGTTTTTT
TRBJ2-1 TRBD2 TRBV10-3 few CAISEGTSGGPTADEQFF TGTGCCATCAGTGAGGGGACTAGCGGGGGGCCTACGGCCGATGAGCAGTTCTTC
TRBJ2-1 NA TRBV12-3/TRBV12-4 many CASSRGAGNYNEQFF TGTGCCAGCAGCCGGGGGGCAGGGAACTACAATGAGCAGTTCTTC
TRBJ1-3 NA TRBV7-9 NA CASTSDVFSGNTIYF TGTGCCAGCACCTCGGACGTTTTCTCTGGAAACACCATATATTTT
TRBJ2-7 TRBD2 TRBV20-1 NA CSASGLAGGKSYEQYF TGCAGTGCTAGCGGACTAGCGGGAGGTAAATCCTACGAGCAGTACTTC
TRBJ2-7 NA TRBV7-9 NA CASSPSGPYEQYF TGTGCCAGCAGCCCGTCGGGGCCCTACGAGCAGTACTTC
TRBJ2-1 NA TRBV28 NA CASSSLGDRINNEQFF TGTGCCAGCAGTTCCCTTGGGGATAGAATTAACAATGAGCAGTTCTTC
TRBJ1-1 NA TRBV5-1 few CASSLEGSGDTEAFF TGCGCCAGCAGCTTGGAGGGGTCTGGGGACACTGAAGCTTTCTTT
TRBJ1-6 NA TRBV6-1 few CASRGVLSSPLHF TGTGCCAGCCGAGGGGTCCTAAGTTCACCCCTCCACTTT
TRBJ2-7 NA TRBV2 NA CANTRTPTYEQYF TGTGCCAACACCCGGACACCCACCTACGAGCAGTACTTC
TRBJ1-5 TRBD1 TRBV24-1 NA CATSAGGAEQPQHF TGTGCCACCAGTGCAGGGGGCGCGGAGCAGCCCCAGCATTTT
TRBJ2-7 TRBD2 TRBV10-3 few CAISDGTSGTDYEQYF TGTGCCATCAGTGACGGGACTAGCGGGACTGACTACGAGCAGTACTTC
TRBJ2-7 NA TRBV29-1 few CSVASWGGPGYEQYF TGCAGCGTCGCAAGTTGGGGGGGGCCAGGCTACGAGCAGTACTTC
TRBJ2-7 NA TRBV20-1 few CSARDGGTHAYEQYF TGCAGTGCTAGAGATGGGGGGACCCATGCCTACGAGCAGTACTTC
TRBJ1-5 NA TRBV12-3/TRBV12-4 many CASSLGRGLSQHF TGTGCCAGCAGTTTGGGCAGGGGCTTGTCCCAGCATTTT
TRBJ1-1 NA TRBV5-8 NA CASSFFGINTEAFF TGTGCCAGCAGCTTTTTTGGGATAAACACTGAAGCTTTCTTT
TRBJ1-5 TRBD1 TRBV4-1 few CASSQDPGTANQPQHF TGCGCCAGCAGCCAAGATCCGGGGACAGCGAATCAGCCCCAGCATTTT
TRBJ2-2 TRBD2 TRBV19 few CATGLADTGELFF TGTGCCACGGGACTAGCGGACACCGGGGAGCTGTTTTTT
TRBJ1-2 NA TRBV7-9 NA CASSLGGQGTPGYTF TGTGCCAGCAGCTTAGGAGGGCAGGGGACCCCTGGCTACACCTTC
TRBJ2-3 NA TRBV3-1 few CASSQDWGGLDADTQYF TGTGCCAGCAGCCAGGACTGGGGGGGCTTGGATGCAGATACGCAGTATTTT
TRBJ1-5 TRBD1 TRBV29-1 NA CSVGQGKGQPQHF TGCAGCGTGGGACAGGGGAAAGGGCAGCCCCAGCATTTT
TRBJ1-1 NA TRBV10-3 NA CAIEKGPTGTEAFF TGTGCCATCGAAAAGGGGCCGACGGGGACTGAAGCTTTCTTT
TRBJ2-5 TRBD2 TRBV10-3 NA CAIGTSGFKETQYF TGTGCCATCGGGACTAGCGGGTTTAAGGAGACCCAGTACTTC
TRBJ2-7 NA TRBV5-1 many CASSSSASSYEQYF TGCGCCAGCAGCTCCTCCGCCAGCTCCTACGAGCAGTACTTC
TRBJ1-4 NA TRBV28 NA CASSLRVSQGGVLDEKLFF TGTGCCAGCAGTTTACGGGTCAGCCAGGGCGGCGTATTGGATGAAAAACTGTTTTTT
TRBJ2-5 TRBD2 TRBV12-3/TRBV12-4 many CASRIAGGRETQYF TGTGCCAGCAGAATAGCGGGAGGGAGGGAGACCCAGTACTTC
TRBJ1-2 TRBD1 TRBV5-1 few CASSSRTAGQGGYGYTF TGCGCCAGCAGCTCACGAACGGCGGGACAGGGAGGCTATGGCTACACCTTC
TRBJ2-5 NA TRBV13 NA CASSPGAGGAVLGETQYF TGTGCCAGCAGCCCAGGGGCTGGGGGGGCTGTTCTCGGGGAGACCCAGTACTTC
TRBJ2-2 NA TRBV5-1 few CASFPDHRTGELFF TGCGCCAGCTTCCCAGACCACCGTACCGGGGAGCTGTTTTTT
TRBJ2-7 NA TRBV11-2 NA CASSLSGTISYEQYF TGTGCCAGCAGCTTATCCGGGACAATCTCCTACGAGCAGTACTTC
TRBJ1-1 NA TRBV5-1 many CASSTFSGGMNTEAFF TGCGCCAGCAGCACCTTTTCGGGGGGGATGAACACTGAAGCTTTCTTT
TRBJ2-4 NA TRBV20-1 few CSARQDRVQYF TGCAGTGCTAGGCAAGACCGAGTTCAGTACTTC
TRBJ2-3 TRBD2 TRBV27 NA CASSLYSFGTSGSRTDTQYF TGTGCCAGCAGTTTGTACTCGTTTGGGACTAGCGGGAGCAGGACAGATACGCAGTATTTT
TRBJ1-2 NA TRBV3-1 few CASSQERSLGYGYTF TGTGCCAGCAGCCAAGAACGGAGCTTGGGGTATGGCTACACCTTC
TRBJ2-1 TRBD1 TRBV29-1 few CSVETGVNEQFF TGCAGCGTTGAAACAGGGGTCAATGAGCAGTTCTTC
TRBJ1-4 NA TRBV5-1 NA CASSLDRRTTNEKLFF TGCGCCAGCAGCTTGGACAGAAGAACAACTAATGAAAAACTGTTTTTT
TRBJ2-4 TRBD1 TRBV20-1 few CSAYGQGETLAKNIQYF TGCAGTGCGTACGGACAGGGGGAAACCCTAGCCAAAAACATTCAGTACTTC
TRBJ2-4 NA TRBV12-3/TRBV12-4 NA CASSPQQILAKNIQYF TGTGCCAGCAGTCCTCAGCAGATACTAGCCAAAAACATTCAGTACTTC
TRBJ1-1 NA TRBV5-1 NA CASSWTDMMNTEAFF TGCGCCAGCAGCTGGACAGACATGATGAACACTGAAGCTTTCTTT
TRBJ2-1 TRBD1 TRBV27 few CASSLDGQAAGDNEQFF TGTGCCAGCAGTTTAGACGGACAGGCGGCGGGCGACAATGAGCAGTTCTTC
TRBJ2-3 TRBD1 TRBV6-1 NA CASSGQGPTDTQYF TGTGCCAGCAGCGGACAGGGGCCCACAGATACGCAGTATTTT
TRBJ1-1 NA TRBV3-1 many CASSQQGYTEAFF TGTGCCAGCAGCCAGCAGGGATACACTGAAGCTTTCTTT
TRBJ2-1 TRBD1 TRBV20-1 many CSAREGQGALHEQFF TGCAGTGCTAGGGAGGGACAGGGGGCGCTCCATGAGCAGTTCTTC
TRBJ2-2 NA TRBV20-1 few CSARYTGELFF TGCAGTGCTAGGTATACCGGGGAGCTGTTTTTT
TRBJ1-1 NA TRBV3-1 few CASSSQGQISTEAFF TGTGCCAGCAGCTCACAGGGCCAGATTTCCACTGAAGCTTTCTTT
TRBJ2-1 NA TRBV7-9 NA CASSLTPREQFF TGTGCCAGCAGCTTAACCCCTCGGGAGCAGTTCTTC
TRBJ2-5 NA TRBV3-1 NA CASSQDPRGETQYF TGTGCCAGCAGCCAAGATCCGAGGGGTGAGACCCAGTACTTC
TRBJ1-1 TRBD1 TRBV20-1 NA CSAHRGNTEAFF TGCAGTGCTCACAGGGGGAACACTGAAGCTTTCTTT
TRBJ2-1 NA TRBV4-1 NA CASSQGRASSYNEQFF TGCGCCAGCAGCCAAGGACGGGCGAGCTCCTACAATGAGCAGTTCTTC